This T cell receptor beta chain originates from a study of blood T cell repertoires in COVID-19. About the research overall: COVID-19 samples from acute and convalescent phases originated in the United States, Italy and Spain.

This CDR3 region has 13 residues. As originally analysed: For nucleated cells, counts were estimated from reference gene primer amplification. Some clones are missing from TCRdb's copy, which holds only in-frame ones; the method was immunoSEQ multiplex PCR. V and J calls plus clone size are reproduced from that table; the DNA served to infer D and trimming. The sample includes 100,000 to 150,000 clones, roughly four fifths of them seen just once. The chain joins TRBV12-2 to TRBJ1-2; the DNA was not used to check the table's D call, TRBD1. TRBV12-2 is marked as a pseudogene. The receptor comes from a woman between 50 and 59 years old with acute or convalescent COVID-19. Input material: peripheral blood. The DNA for the CDR3 is TGTGCAAGTCGATACAGGCAGAACTATGGCTACACCTTC. Translation: CASRYRQNYGYTF.